This is a list of T cell receptor beta chains from one sample in a study of blood T cell repertoires in COVID-19. Sequencing used immunoSEQ multiplex PCR; TCRdb keeps in-frame clones, though not all of them. The sample shows about 68,000 clones, 70% to 90% of them seen only once. Material: peripheral blood. Receptors originate from a man aged 50-59 years with acute or convalescent COVID-19. Both conserved end residues are part of each CDR3. The D gene is left open where the match is weak.

j_call: TRBJ1-2; v_call: TRBV5-1; d_call: NA; cdr3_nt: TGCGCCAGCAGCTTGGACAACCCTAACTATGGCTACACCTTC; cdr3_aa: CASSLDNPNYGYTF
j_call: TRBJ2-2; v_call: TRBV24-1; d_call: TRBD2; cdr3_nt: TGTGCCACCAGTGATCGCGGGGGCACCGGGGAGCTGTTTTTT; cdr3_aa: CATSDRGGTGELFF
j_call: TRBJ2-1; v_call: TRBV29-1; d_call: TRBD1; cdr3_nt: TGCAGCGTAAAAGGGACAGGGGGTTCCTACAATGAGCAGTTCTTC; cdr3_aa: CSVKGTGGSYNEQFF
j_call: TRBJ2-2; v_call: TRBV2; d_call: TRBD2; cdr3_nt: TGTGCCACCCTCGGGACTAGCGGGGCCCCGGGAGGGGAGCTGTTTTTT; cdr3_aa: CATLGTSGAPGGELFF
j_call: TRBJ2-5; v_call: TRBV3-1/TRBV3-2; d_call: NA; cdr3_nt: TGTGCCAGCAGCCGGTATCTAGCGAACCAAGAGACCCAGTACTTC; cdr3_aa: CASSRYLANQETQYF
j_call: TRBJ2-3; v_call: TRBV19; d_call: TRBD1; cdr3_nt: TGTGCCAGTAGCACAGATCGGGACAGTGACACAGATACGCAGTATTTT; cdr3_aa: CASSTDRDSDTDTQYF
j_call: TRBJ2-7; v_call: TRBV5-5; d_call: TRBD1; cdr3_nt: TGTGCCAGCAGCTTAAGCTTCGGGACAGGAAACTACGAGCAGTACTTC; cdr3_aa: CASSLSFGTGNYEQYF
j_call: TRBJ2-7; v_call: TRBV18; d_call: TRBD1; cdr3_nt: TGTGCCAGCTCCCGATCCAGGGTGGGACAGCCTTCCTCCTACGAGCAGTACTTC; cdr3_aa: CASSRSRVGQPSSYEQYF
j_call: TRBJ2-5; v_call: TRBV3-1/TRBV3-2; d_call: TRBD2; cdr3_nt: TGTGCCAGCAGCCAAGATGGGCTAGCGGGGGAAGGCGCGGAGACCCAGTACTTC; cdr3_aa: CASSQDGLAGEGAETQYF
j_call: TRBJ2-7; v_call: TRBV14; d_call: NA; cdr3_nt: TGTGCCAGCAGCCAAGCGGCGGAGACCTACGAGCAGTACTTC; cdr3_aa: CASSQAAETYEQYF
j_call: TRBJ2-3; v_call: TRBV14; d_call: TRBD2; cdr3_nt: TGTGCCAGCAGTCGCATCGAGACCCGGGAGGGAGATACGCAGTATTTT; cdr3_aa: CASSRIETREGDTQYF
j_call: TRBJ1-6; v_call: TRBV6-6; d_call: NA; cdr3_nt: TGTGCCAGCAGTTACGAGGGAGCCCCCTCACCCCTCCACTTT; cdr3_aa: CASSYEGAPSPLHF
j_call: TRBJ2-1; v_call: TRBV2; d_call: TRBD2; cdr3_nt: TGTGCCAGCAGTGACGCTAGCGGGTCCTCACGGGGCAATGAGCAGTTCTTC; cdr3_aa: CASSDASGSSRGNEQFF
j_call: TRBJ2-3; v_call: TRBV18; d_call: TRBD1; cdr3_nt: TGTGCCAGCTCAAGAGGGGGCAGGGTGGAGATTCCGAGCACAGATACGCAGTATTTT; cdr3_aa: CASSRGGRVEIPSTDTQYF
j_call: TRBJ2-3; v_call: TRBV3-1/TRBV3-2; d_call: TRBD2; cdr3_nt: TGTGCCAGCAGCCCCCTAGCGGGGGGGCCAGGAGATACGCAGTATTTT; cdr3_aa: CASSPLAGGPGDTQYF
j_call: TRBJ1-5; v_call: TRBV6-6; d_call: TRBD1; cdr3_nt: TGTGCCAGCAGTTACTCGATACAGGGGAATCAGCCCCAGCATTTT; cdr3_aa: CASSYSIQGNQPQHF
j_call: TRBJ2-7; v_call: TRBV28; d_call: TRBD1; cdr3_nt: TGTGCCAGCAGTTTGGGGGACAGGGACGGCGAGCAGTACTTC; cdr3_aa: CASSLGDRDGEQYF
j_call: TRBJ1-1; v_call: TRBV19; d_call: TRBD1; cdr3_nt: TGTGCCAGTAGTATAGGCGGGACAGGGGACACTGAAGCTTTCTTT; cdr3_aa: CASSIGGTGDTEAFF
j_call: TRBJ1-2; v_call: TRBV21-1; d_call: NA; cdr3_nt: TGTGCCAGCAACTCGGACAGGGACTATGGCTACACCTTC; cdr3_aa: CASNSDRDYGYTF
j_call: TRBJ2-1; v_call: TRBV30; d_call: NA; cdr3_nt: TGTGCCTGGAGTCCCCAACGACGGACAGTTCAGGAGAATGAGCAGTTCTTC; cdr3_aa: CAWSPQRRTVQENEQFF
j_call: TRBJ1-2; v_call: TRBV28; d_call: TRBD1; cdr3_nt: TGTGCCAGCAGTGTACAGGGGGCAGAGGGCTACACCTTC; cdr3_aa: CASSVQGAEGYTF
j_call: TRBJ2-3; v_call: TRBV5-1; d_call: TRBD2; cdr3_nt: TGCGCCAGCAGCCCGGCGACTAGCGGGGGCCGGATAGATACGCAGTATTTT; cdr3_aa: CASSPATSGGRIDTQYF
j_call: TRBJ2-1; v_call: TRBV4-1; d_call: TRBD2; cdr3_nt: TGCGCCAGCAGCCAACTAGCGGGAGCCTACAATGAGCAGTTCTTC; cdr3_aa: CASSQLAGAYNEQFF
j_call: TRBJ2-3; v_call: TRBV19; d_call: TRBD2; cdr3_nt: TGTGCCAGTAGTAGCCCTAGCGGGGCCCATTTGTCGCAGTATTTT; cdr3_aa: CASSSPSGAHLSQYF
j_call: TRBJ1-1; v_call: TRBV11-1; d_call: TRBD1; cdr3_nt: TGTGCCAGCAGCTACCGGACAGGAAGGGGCACTGAAGCTTTCTTT; cdr3_aa: CASSYRTGRGTEAFF
j_call: TRBJ2-5; v_call: TRBV6-1; d_call: TRBD2; cdr3_nt: TGTGCCAGCAGTGAGCTAGCGGGGGGGAAAGAGACCCAGTACTTC; cdr3_aa: CASSELAGGKETQYF
j_call: TRBJ1-4; v_call: TRBV28; d_call: TRBD1; cdr3_nt: TGTGCCAGCAAACTATCGGGGACAGGTGAAAAACTGTTTTTT; cdr3_aa: CASKLSGTGEKLFF
j_call: TRBJ1-1; v_call: TRBV11-1; d_call: NA; cdr3_nt: TGTGCCAGCAGCCGCCGACGGGGGGAGGTTGAAGCTTTCTTT; cdr3_aa: CASSRRRGEVEAFF
j_call: TRBJ2-1; v_call: TRBV7-3; d_call: NA; cdr3_nt: TGTGCCAGCAGCTTAACCAGGGTAAGGTACAATGAGCAGTTCTTC; cdr3_aa: CASSLTRVRYNEQFF
j_call: TRBJ2-7; v_call: TRBV4-1; d_call: TRBD1; cdr3_nt: TGCGCCAGCAGCCAAGATCATTCGGGACAGGATTCGTTCTACGAGCAGTACTTC; cdr3_aa: CASSQDHSGQDSFYEQYF
j_call: TRBJ2-5; v_call: TRBV3-1/TRBV3-2; d_call: NA; cdr3_nt: TGTGCCAGCAGCCAACAGGCTGGGGAGACCCAGTACTTC; cdr3_aa: CASSQQAGETQYF
j_call: TRBJ1-6; v_call: TRBV6-5; d_call: NA; cdr3_nt: TGTGCCAGCAGAACAGGGATTTATAATTCACCCCTCCACTTT; cdr3_aa: CASRTGIYNSPLHF
j_call: TRBJ2-7; v_call: TRBV2; d_call: NA; cdr3_nt: TGTGCCAGCCACGGTCGGGACACCCTAGAGCAGTACTTC; cdr3_aa: CASHGRDTLEQYF
j_call: TRBJ1-6; v_call: TRBV27; d_call: NA; cdr3_nt: TGTGCCAGCAGTTTGTCGGACAGTAATTCACCCCTCCACTTT; cdr3_aa: CASSLSDSNSPLHF
j_call: TRBJ1-5; v_call: TRBV18; d_call: NA; cdr3_nt: TGTGCCAGCTCACCAGGGAGGAATCAGCCCCAGCATTTT; cdr3_aa: CASSPGRNQPQHF
j_call: TRBJ2-5; v_call: TRBV24-1; d_call: NA; cdr3_nt: TGTGCCACCAGTGGGACACAACAAGAGACCCAGTACTTC; cdr3_aa: CATSGTQQETQYF
j_call: TRBJ1-4; v_call: TRBV9; d_call: TRBD1; cdr3_nt: TGTGCCAGCAGCATGATGACAGGGTCGGATGAAAAACTGTTTTTT; cdr3_aa: CASSMMTGSDEKLFF
j_call: TRBJ2-1; v_call: TRBV6-6; d_call: TRBD2; cdr3_nt: TGTGCCAGCAGTCCAGGAGCGGGGGGAAACTACAATGAGCAGTTCTTC; cdr3_aa: CASSPGAGGNYNEQFF
j_call: TRBJ2-4; v_call: TRBV18; d_call: NA; cdr3_nt: TGTGCCAGCTCACCATCTGAAAACATTCAGTACTTC; cdr3_aa: CASSPSENIQYF
j_call: TRBJ1-5; v_call: TRBV6-1; d_call: NA; cdr3_nt: TGTGCCAGCAGTGAAATGACAGCGCAAATGTATAGCAATCAGCCCCAGCATTTT; cdr3_aa: CASSEMTAQMYSNQPQHF
j_call: TRBJ1-1; v_call: TRBV27; d_call: NA; cdr3_nt: TGTGCCAGCAGTTTCACCGGGGGAACTGAAGCTTTCTTT; cdr3_aa: CASSFTGGTEAFF
j_call: TRBJ1-2; v_call: TRBV30; d_call: NA; cdr3_nt: TGTGCCTGTCAAGGGGAGGCTAACTATGGCTACACCTTC; cdr3_aa: CACQGEANYGYTF
j_call: TRBJ1-1; v_call: TRBV5-1; d_call: TRBD1; cdr3_nt: TGCGCCAGCAGCCTCGGGACAGTGAACACTGAAGCTTTCTTT; cdr3_aa: CASSLGTVNTEAFF